These 10 T cell receptor beta chains were all obtained from the same sample, sequenced in a study of CD8 T cells in ankylosing spondylitis (dated by TCRdb to the late 2010s). Antigens for these TCRs are unknown. What the study reported, not specific to this receptor: Blood from ankylosing spondylitis patients appeared to be characterized by a TCR beta motif made up of under ten highly homologous amino acid variants.

The library was made by 5' RACE. Reads for this sample came from an Illumina HiSeq 2500. The public reads were run again by TCRdb, first through fastp at Q25 and then through MiXCR, and only productive beta chains were kept. Rows with one shared CDR3 protein collapse into an entry with the most common genes and DNA. Counted in this sample were some 220,000 distinct CDR3 sequences; about 7% of them appeared once. Clones ranked in the top ten supply more than 13% of the sample. The sequenced sample consisted of blood, either unsorted or a sorted T cell fraction (not recorded which). These receptors all come from a male donor with ankylosing spondylitis.

This clonotype was counted many times. The chain combines TRBV6-7 with TRBJ2-1; either TRBD1 or TRBD2 may supply D (6 bases each). TRBV6-7 is noted as an ORF with a role that remains uncertain. There are 17 residues in the CDR3. Between the trimmed V and J ends, which lost 2 bases and 2 bases, there was a span of 16 bases. The CDR3, as DNA: TGTGCCAGCAGTTACCCCGAGGGGGGACATCCCTACAATGAGCAGTTCTTC. Its translation is CASSYPEGGHPYNEQFF.

This chain uses TRBV20-1 with TRBJ2-7; TRBD2 matches at 12 bases. The CDR3 sequence is 17 residues long. Unmatched junction bases numbered 7, after V lost 1 base and J lost 0 bases. Germline loops: CDR1 DFQATT, CDR2 SNEGSKA (reference sequence). The CDR3 region is CSARASGRAQLSYEQYF. As DNA, the CDR3 is TGCAGTGCTAGAGCTAGCGGGAGGGCCCAACTCTCCTACGAGCAGTACTTC.

This clonotype was counted at least ten times. This sequence joins TRBV9 and TRBJ1-1, with D unclear. The length of the CDR3 is 12 residues. Trimming took off 4 bases at V and 6 bases at J, with 10 bases between the two ends. Germline V gene data show CDR1 as SGDLS and CDR2 as YYNGEE. Here the CDR3 reads CASSPVGPEAFF. The CDR3, as DNA: TGTGCCAGCAGCCCAGTTGGGCCTGAAGCTTTCTTT.

The chain uses TRBV29-1 and TRBJ1-2; D perhaps matches TRBD1 (6 bases). CDR3 length equals 12 residues. Trimming stripped 7 bases from V and 3 bases from J, with 12 bases between. The germline CDR1 and CDR2 sequences are SQVTM and ANQGSEA. The CDR3 DNA reads TGCAGCGCTTGGACAGAATACTATGGCTACACCTTC. It translates to CSAWTEYYGYTF.

This clonotype was picked up many times. The chain carries TRBV6-2 or TRBV6-3 and TRBJ2-5; D might be TRBD1 or TRBD2, each matching 5 bases. The CDR3 extends over 15 amino acids. V lost 0 bases and J 5 bases, leaving 13 bases between the germline ends. In germline, CDR1 is MNHEY, CDR2 SVGEGT. In nucleotides, the CDR3 is TGTGCCAGCAGTTACTCGGGGGTTGCGGGTGAGACCCAGTACTTC. As protein: CASSYSGVAGETQYF.

This clonotype was recorded at least ten times. The chain employs TRBV20-1 and TRBJ2-7; 12 bases map to TRBD2. CDR3 length equals 18 residues. Germline assignment: CDR1 DFQATT and CDR2 SNEGSKA (reference sequence). J lost 3 bases, V lost 0 bases, and 12 bases had no gene match. CDR3 in DNA: TGCAGTGCTAGAGATCGGAATCGACTAGCGGGAGTATACTACGAGCAGTACTTC. It is translated as CSARDRNRLAGVYYEQYF.

This clonotype was counted ten times or more. The gene calls are TRBV14 and TRBJ1-2; D unclear. Germline assignment: CDR1 SGHDN and CDR2 FVKESK. V was trimmed by 3 bases and J by 0 bases, leaving 14 bases between them. This CDR3 comprises 16 residues. CDR3 bases: TGTGCCAGCAGCCATGAAGAAGGACCTTCTAACTATGGCTACACCTTC. Translating gives CASSHEEGPSNYGYTF. The full variable domain, rest sourced from reference TRBV14 and TRBJ1-2, is EAGVTQFPSHSVIEKGQTVTLRCDPISGHDNLYWYRRVMGKEIKFLLHFVKESKQDESGMPNNRFLAERTGGTYSTLKVQPAELEDSGVYFCASSHEEGPSNYGYTFGSGTRLTVV.

This clonotype was seen many times. The chain couples TRBV7-9 to TRBJ2-1, with D tentatively TRBD1 (5 bases). Germline assignment: CDR1 SEHNR and CDR2 FQNEAQ (reference sequence). The CDR3 sequence is 13 residues long. V was clipped by 5 bases and J by 7 bases, with 12 bases between them. The chain's CDR3 is CASSLDNKNEQFF. The CDR3 DNA sequence: TGTGCCAGCAGCCTGGACAATAAGAATGAGCAGTTCTTC.

This clonotype was seen repeatedly, ten times or more. The CDR3 DNA reads TGCGCCAGCAGCAAAGGTAGCGGGAGGGCCCACAATGAGCAGTTCTTC. It translates to CASSKGSGRAHNEQFF. The rearrangement links TRBV4-3 to TRBJ2-1; 11 bases match TRBD2. Germline lookup yields CDR1 LGHNA and CDR2 YSLEER. This CDR3 has 16 amino acids. The J segment lost 5 bases and the V segment lost 5 bases, leaving 8 bases of the junction unmatched.

At least ten counts were recorded for this clonotype. V usage is TRBV6-1 and J usage is TRBJ1-2; D call uncertain. Germline V gives CDR1 MNHNS, CDR2 SASEGT. The CDR3 is 14 residues long. V lost 8 bases and J 3 bases, leaving 16 bases between the germline ends. The CDR3 reads CASVSGVEDYGYTF. In DNA form, the CDR3 reads TGTGCCAGCGTGTCCGGAGTTGAGGACTATGGCTACACCTTC.